Following are 20 T cell receptor beta chains from one sample sequenced in a study of shared clonotypes between healthy human individuals. Profiling relied on immunoSEQ multiplex PCR, and the TCRdb table lists in-frame clones only, not all of them. In the table there are 900,000 to 1,200,000 clones, roughly 74% of which are singletons. What was sequenced was memory CD4+ T cells from PBMCs. Subset meaning: CD45RA-negative fraction. These receptors were taken from a young man in good health. Some clones in this sample may be carry-over from other donors' samples.

The gene calls are TRBV23-1 and TRBJ1-3; D unclear. TRBV23-1 has ORF status, its function being uncertain. V gave up 9 bases and J gave up 1 base, with 13 bases separating them. This CDR3 comprises 14 residues. CDR3 nucleotide sequence: TGCGCCAGAGCTGCTCGTCGATCTGGAAACACCATATATTTT. Its translation is CARAARRSGNTIYF.

The DNA of the CDR3 is TGTGCCAGCAGCCTCCCCGGGACTGGCTCTGGGGCCAACGTCCTGACTTTC. As protein: CASSLPGTGSGANVLTF. The rearrangement uses TRBV4-2 and TRBJ2-6; D perhaps matches TRBD2 (6 bases). Trimming took off 4 bases at V and 0 bases at J, with 13 bases between the two ends. Looked up from germline, CDR1 is LGHNA and CDR2 is YNFKEQ. CDR3 size: 17 residues.

The chain uses TRBV28 and TRBJ2-2, with D perhaps TRBD1 (5 bases). The germline gives CDR1 MDHEN, CDR2 SYDVKM. The CDR3 runs to 14 residues. The V end was cut by 6 bases, the J end by 5 bases, with 13 bases between. For the CDR3, the DNA is TGTGCCAGCAGCATAGGGGCGCGAACCGGGGAGCTGTTTTTT. This translates into CASSIGARTGELFF.

The chain couples TRBV5-1 to TRBJ2-1, with a weak D call TRBD1 (5 bases). The CDR3 totals 12 residues. Germline CDR1 reads SGHRS; CDR2 reads YFSETQ. V was trimmed by 4 bases and J by 7 bases, leaving 9 bases between them. The CDR3 bases are TGCGCCAGCAGCCGGTCAGGGAATGAGCAGTTCTTC. Its protein product is CASSRSGNEQFF.

The chain joins TRBV7-9 to TRBJ2-7; D unclear. The CDR3 length is 13 residues. Germline CDR1 and CDR2: SEHNR and FQNEAQ (reference sequence). The V gene lost 5 bases and the J gene lost 4 bases, with 12 bases spanning the gap. The CDR3 spells CASSTGRIYEQYF. The CDR3 DNA is TGTGCCAGCAGCACCGGACGGATATACGAGCAGTACTTC.

V gene TRBV7-9 combines with J gene TRBJ2-7; no definite D call. V lost 1 base and J 3 bases, leaving 7 bases between the germline ends. There are 13 residues in the CDR3. Germline V gene lookup returns CDR1 SEHNR and CDR2 FQNEAQ (reference sequence). CDR3 DNA: TGTGCCAGCAGCTTAGAGGTGGGCTACGAGCAGTACTTC. It specifies CASSLEVGYEQYF.

This chain joins TRBV30 and TRBJ2-2; D possibly corresponds to TRBD1 (5 bases). Germline V gene sequence: CDR1 GTSNPN, CDR2 SVGIG (reference sequence). V was clipped by 0 bases and J by 6 bases, with 8 bases between them. The CDR3 contains 13 residues. CDR3 sequence: CAWSVVGAGELFF. The CDR3, as DNA: TGTGCCTGGAGTGTGGTAGGGGCCGGGGAGCTGTTTTTT.

This chain links TRBV7-9 with TRBJ1-2, with D perhaps TRBD1 (5 bases). CDR3 size: 14 residues. Trimming took 1 base from V and 3 from J, leaving 9 bases between them. Germline V gene data show CDR1 as SEHNR and CDR2 as FQNEAQ (reference sequence). CDR3 amino acids: CASSLDGGHYGYTF. CDR3 bases: TGTGCCAGCAGCTTAGATGGGGGTCACTATGGCTACACCTTC.

The chain joins TRBV6-1 to TRBJ1-4; D is possibly TRBD1 (6 bases). Per germline, CDR1 MNHNS and CDR2 SASEGT. V shed 6 bases and J shed 3 bases, with 14 bases lying between them. This CDR3 is built from 15 residues. In DNA form, the CDR3 reads TGTGCCAGCAGATCCAGGGGCCCGGCTAATGAAAAACTGTTTTTT. Translated, it gives CASRSRGPANEKLFF.

The chain uses TRBV28 and TRBJ2-7; weak D call: TRBD2 (6 bases). Germline CDR1 is MDHEN and CDR2 is SYDVKM. This CDR3 is 11 amino acids long. The V and J ends lost 7 bases and 4 bases respectively, with 8 bases between them. The DNA for the CDR3 is TGTGCCAGCAAGCGGGTTTACGAGCAGTACTTC. This gives the protein CASKRVYEQYF.

V is TRBV9 and J is TRBJ1-2; unclear D gene. Trimming removed 3 bases from V and 5 bases from J, with 8 bases in between. Germline values: CDR1 SGDLS, CDR2 YYNGEE. The CDR3 runs 12 residues. The CDR3 DNA sequence: TGTGCCAGCAGCGCATCAGGTTATGGCTACACCTTC. It codes for CASSASGYGYTF.

The chain employs TRBV5-1 and TRBJ2-3; 8 bases are a match to TRBD1. The V gene's germline CDR1 is SGHRS and CDR2 YFSETQ. This CDR3 region has 15 residues. Germline trimming cut 7 bases from V and 5 bases from J; bases unmatched to any gene: 12. The CDR3 DNA reads TGCGCCAGCTCCAGGACAGGGCCGACGGGAGATACGCAGTATTTT. Its protein is CASSRTGPTGDTQYF. Variable domain in full (rest from reference TRBV5-1 and TRBJ2-3): KAGVTQTPRYLIKTRGQQVTLSCSPISGHRSVSWYQQTPGQGLQFLFEYFSETQRNKGNFPGRFSGRQFSNSRSEMNVSTLELGDSALYLCASSRTGPTGDTQYFGPGTRLTVL.

This clone is termed medium-sized. Distinct nucleotide sequences in the sample also encode this CDR3. This chain joins TRBV7-9 and TRBJ1-1; the D gene is possibly TRBD1 (5 bases). With 1 base removed from V and 4 bases from J, the gap between germline ends came to 7 bases. CDR1 and CDR2 from the germline V gene are SEHNR and FQNEAQ (reference sequence). This CDR3 is built from 13 residues. CDR3 region: CASSLEQGTEAFF. The DNA for the CDR3 is TGTGCCAGCAGCTTAGAGCAGGGCACTGAAGCTTTCTTT. Complete variable domain (other parts from reference TRBV7-9 and TRBJ1-1): DTGVSQNPRHKITKRGQNVTFRCDPISEHNRLYWYRQTLGQGPEFLTYFQNEAQLEKSRLLSDRFSAERPKGSFSTLEIQRTEQGDSAMYLCASSLEQGTEAFFGQGTRLTVV.

J is TRBJ2-3 and V is TRBV6-1; TRBD2 matches 11 bases. The V gene's germline CDR1 is MNHNS and CDR2 SASEGT. J lost 6 bases, V lost 4 bases, and 3 bases had no gene match. The CDR3 spans 14 residues. This CDR3 reads CASSAIAGGDTQYF. Written as DNA, the CDR3 is TGTGCCAGCAGTGCCATAGCGGGAGGGGATACGCAGTATTTT.

J is TRBJ1-2 and V is TRBV28; 9 bases are shared with TRBD1. This CDR3 is 14 amino acids long. Unmatched junction bases numbered 10, after V lost 9 bases and J lost 5 bases. Germline V lookup: CDR1 MDHEN, CDR2 SYDVKM. CDR3 in DNA: TGTGCCAGTCAGGAACCACAGGGGGCTTATGGCTACACCTTC. Protein: CASQEPQGAYGYTF.

This clone was seen ten or more times. This chain connects TRBV21-1 to TRBJ1-2; the table's D call TRBD1 went unverified against the DNA. TRBV21-1 counts as a pseudogene. The CDR3 is made up of 12 amino acids. Written as DNA, the CDR3 is TGTGCCAGCAGCGAAGGACAGTATGGCTACACCTTC. Its translation is CASSEGQYGYTF.

CDR3 sequence: CASSSLIAGEQFF. CDR3 nucleotide sequence: TGTGCCAGCAGCTCCTTGATAGCGGGGGAGCAGTTCTTC. This sequence joins TRBV7-8 and TRBJ2-1; 8 nucleotides agree with TRBD2. Germline CDR1 and CDR2: SGHVS and FQNEAQ. V shed 4 bases and J 10 bases; nucleotides not matched to a gene: 6. There are 13 residues in the CDR3.

The genes are TRBV29-1 and TRBJ2-1, with D possibly being TRBD1 (5 bases). The CDR3 contains 14 residues. V was shortened by 6 bases and J by 10 bases, with 22 bases between the two germline ends. Germline assignment: CDR1 SQVTM and CDR2 ANQGSEA. CDR3 bases: TGCAGCGTAGCACAGAGTGGCAGGGCAAAGGAGCAGTTCTTC. It translates to CSVAQSGRAKEQFF.

The chain links TRBV5-6 to TRBJ2-1; no firm D call. The length of the CDR3 is 17 residues. Trimming took 1 base from V and 0 from J, leaving 14 bases between them. Germline V lookup: CDR1 SGHDT, CDR2 YYEEEE. For the CDR3, the DNA is TGTGCCAGCAGCTTGCTTCGACGGCGTAACTCCTACAATGAGCAGTTCTTC. This gives the protein CASSLLRRRNSYNEQFF.

This rearrangement joins TRBV4-2 to TRBJ2-6, with TRBD1 matching over 9 bases. Germline V lookup: CDR1 LGHNA, CDR2 YNFKEQ. J gave up 0 bases and V 6 bases, and 6 bases lay outside the gene matches. The CDR3 covers 17 residues. For the CDR3, the DNA is TGTGCCAGCAGACGGGACAGGGATCACTCTGGGGCCAACGTCCTGACTTTC. Translating it yields CASRRDRDHSGANVLTF.